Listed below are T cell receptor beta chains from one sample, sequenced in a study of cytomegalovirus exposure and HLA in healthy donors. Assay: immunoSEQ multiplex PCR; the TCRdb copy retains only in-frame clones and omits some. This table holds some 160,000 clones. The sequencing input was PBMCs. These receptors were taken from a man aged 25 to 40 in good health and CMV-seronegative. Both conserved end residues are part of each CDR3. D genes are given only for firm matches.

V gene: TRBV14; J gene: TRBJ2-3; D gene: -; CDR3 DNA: TGTGCCAGCAGCCAGACACACGCTAGCTATACGCAGTATTTT; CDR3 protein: CASSQTHASYTQYF
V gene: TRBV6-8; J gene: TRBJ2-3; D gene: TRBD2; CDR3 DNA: TGTGCCAGCAGTTACTCAGCCGGGGGGGCAGATACGCAGTATTTT; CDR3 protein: CASSYSAGGADTQYF
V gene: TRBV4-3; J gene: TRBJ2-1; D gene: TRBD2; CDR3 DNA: TGCGCCAGCAGCCAAGACGGGACTAGTGCCGAGCAGTTCTTC; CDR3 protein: CASSQDGTSAEQFF
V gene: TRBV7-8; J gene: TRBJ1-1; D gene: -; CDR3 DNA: TGTGCCAGCAGCTTGGTTGGCTTGCTGACTGAAGCTTTCTTT; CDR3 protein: CASSLVGLLTEAFF
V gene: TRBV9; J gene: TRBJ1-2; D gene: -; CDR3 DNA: TGTGCCAGCAGCCCCCGACTCGGAGTCCCTAACTATGGCTACACCTTC; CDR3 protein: CASSPRLGVPNYGYTF
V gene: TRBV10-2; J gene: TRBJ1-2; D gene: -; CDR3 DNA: TGCGCCAGCAGCTCGGGGTTCCTGGAGGGCTATGGCTACACCTTC; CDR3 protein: CASSSGFLEGYGYTF
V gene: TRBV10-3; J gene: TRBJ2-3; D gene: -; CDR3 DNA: TGTGCCATCAGTGAGTATGGGAGTTTCACAGATACGCAGTATTTT; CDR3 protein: CAISEYGSFTDTQYF
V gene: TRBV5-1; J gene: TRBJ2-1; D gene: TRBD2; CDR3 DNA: TGCGCCAGCAGCTTGGGAAGGGTGCGACTAGCTAATGAGCAGTTCTTC; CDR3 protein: CASSLGRVRLANEQFF
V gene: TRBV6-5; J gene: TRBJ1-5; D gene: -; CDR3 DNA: TGTGCCAGCAGTGAAGTTGTGGCGGATCAGCCCCAGCATTTT; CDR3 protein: CASSEVVADQPQHF
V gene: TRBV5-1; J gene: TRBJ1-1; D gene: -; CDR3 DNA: TGCGCCAGCAGCTTGGCCCCGGGACAGAACACTGAAGCTTTCTTT; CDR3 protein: CASSLAPGQNTEAFF
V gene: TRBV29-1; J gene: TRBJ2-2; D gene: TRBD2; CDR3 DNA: TGCAGCGGGGCGACTAGCGGGAGTCCCGGGGAGCTGTTTTTT; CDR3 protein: CSGATSGSPGELFF
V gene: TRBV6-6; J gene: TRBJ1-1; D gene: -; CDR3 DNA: TGTGCCAGCAGTCGACGGGAGGAGGCTGAAGCTTTCTTT; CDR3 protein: CASSRREEAEAFF
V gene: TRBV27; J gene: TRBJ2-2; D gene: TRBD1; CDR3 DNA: TGTGCCAGCAGTTTATTGATGGGACAGGGGGCCGGGGAGCTGTTTTTT; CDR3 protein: CASSLLMGQGAGELFF
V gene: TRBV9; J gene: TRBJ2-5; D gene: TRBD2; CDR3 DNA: TGTGCCAGCAGCATCTCTGCGGGAGGGTGGGAGACCCAGTACTTC; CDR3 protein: CASSISAGGWETQYF
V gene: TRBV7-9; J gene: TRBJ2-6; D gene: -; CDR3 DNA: TGTGCCAGCAGCCGAGGAGTTTCTGGGGCCAACGTCCTGACTTTC; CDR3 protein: CASSRGVSGANVLTF
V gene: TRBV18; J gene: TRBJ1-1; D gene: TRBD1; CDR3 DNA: TGTGCCAGCTCACCACGACAGGGGGGACTGGGCACTGAAGCTTTCTTT; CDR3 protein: CASSPRQGGLGTEAFF
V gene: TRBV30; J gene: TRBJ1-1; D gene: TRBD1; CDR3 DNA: TGTGCCTCGCCGATTCAGGGACAGAAAGTGAACACTGAAGCTTTCTTT; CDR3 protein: CASPIQGQKVNTEAFF
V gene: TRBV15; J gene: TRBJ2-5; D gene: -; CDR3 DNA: TGTGCCACCGGACTCGGGACTTTCCAAGAGACCCAGTACTTC; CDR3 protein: CATGLGTFQETQYF
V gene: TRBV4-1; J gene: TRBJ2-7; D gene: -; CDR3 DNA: TGCGCCAGCAGCCAAGATCGTGGCTCTGTGTCCTACGAGCAGTACTTC; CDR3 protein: CASSQDRGSVSYEQYF
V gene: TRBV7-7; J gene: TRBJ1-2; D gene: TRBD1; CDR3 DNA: TGTGCCAGCAGCTTTAGACAGGGGAGGCACTATGGCTACACCTTC; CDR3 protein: CASSFRQGRHYGYTF
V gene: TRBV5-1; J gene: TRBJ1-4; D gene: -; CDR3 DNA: TGCGCCAGCCCCTACCCTCCTTACTGTGAAAAACTGTTTTTT; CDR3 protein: CASPYPPYCEKLFF
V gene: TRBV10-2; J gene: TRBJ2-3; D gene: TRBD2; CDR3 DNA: TGCGCCAGCAGTCCTAGCGGGAGGGCCACAGATACGCAGTATTTT; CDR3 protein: CASSPSGRATDTQYF
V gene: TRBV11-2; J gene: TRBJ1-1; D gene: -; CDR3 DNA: TGTGCCAGCAGCTTAGAACAGAACACTGAAGCTTTCTTT; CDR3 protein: CASSLEQNTEAFF
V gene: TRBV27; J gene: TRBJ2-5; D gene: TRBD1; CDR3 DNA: TGTGCCAGCAGCCGAATCCGGACAGGCGTGGGCGAGACCCAGTACTTC; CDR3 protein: CASSRIRTGVGETQYF
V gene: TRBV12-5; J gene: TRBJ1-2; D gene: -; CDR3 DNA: TGTGCTAGTGGTCGCGACACTTATGGCTACACCTTC; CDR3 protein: CASGRDTYGYTF